This T cell receptor beta chain was obtained from a study of blood T cell repertoires in COVID-19. Recruitment covered 20 to 25 US areas and drew participants whose ages spanned 18 to 89 years. Participants were placed into cohorts based on the clinical history they reported. Per the study methods: The authors estimated nucleated cell counts from reference gene primer amplification. Sequencing was performed with immunoSEQ multiplex PCR; in TCRdb, only in-frame clones are kept and a portion is missing. The DNA gave D and trimming, while V, J and clone size come from that table. The sample lists a few hundred thousand clones, 70% to 90% seen once, with about 9.5% in the top ten. The clonotype comes from a woman aged 40 to 50 who had recovered from COVID-19. Sequencing was carried out using PBMCs or T cells enriched from blood (not recorded which).

CDR3 protein: CASNGGNLGHLSYEQYF. CDR3 bases: TGCGCCAGCAACGGGGGGAACCTGGGACACCTCTCCTACGAGCAGTACTTC. This chain connects TRBV10-2 to TRBJ2-7; D might be TRBD2 (7 bases). V lost 7 bases to trimming and J lost 0 bases, with 22 bases between them. Germline V CDR1 and CDR2: WSHSY, SAAADI. There are 17 residues in the CDR3.